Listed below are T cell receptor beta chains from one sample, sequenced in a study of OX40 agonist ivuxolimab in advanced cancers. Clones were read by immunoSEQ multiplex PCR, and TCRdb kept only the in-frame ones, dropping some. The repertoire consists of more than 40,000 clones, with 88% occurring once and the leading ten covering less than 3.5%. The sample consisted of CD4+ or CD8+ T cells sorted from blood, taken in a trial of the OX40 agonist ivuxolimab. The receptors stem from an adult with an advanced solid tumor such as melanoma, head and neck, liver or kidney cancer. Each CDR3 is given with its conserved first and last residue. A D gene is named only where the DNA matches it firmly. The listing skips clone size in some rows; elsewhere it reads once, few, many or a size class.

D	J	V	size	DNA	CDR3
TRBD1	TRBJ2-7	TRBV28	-	TGTGCCAGCAGTTCCCCGGGACAGAGAAGCTACGAGCAGTACTTC	CASSSPGQRSYEQYF
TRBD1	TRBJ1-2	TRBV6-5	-	TGTGCCAGCAGTTACCAGGGACAGGGGAGCTATGGCTACACCTTC	CASSYQGQGSYGYTF
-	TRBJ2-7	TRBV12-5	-	TGTGCTAGTGCCACAACCCTTCCCGTTCCCTACGAGCAGTACTTC	CASATTLPVPYEQYF
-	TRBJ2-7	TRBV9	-	TGTGCCAGCAGCGGGGGAAATGGCTACGAGCAGTACTTC	CASSGGNGYEQYF
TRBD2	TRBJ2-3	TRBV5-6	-	TGTGCCAGCAGCACCTTAGCGGGAGGAAGCACAGATACGCAGTATTTT	CASSTLAGGSTDTQYF
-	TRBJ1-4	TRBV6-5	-	TGTGCCAGCAGTTACGCGGTGACTAATGAAAAACTGTTTTTT	CASSYAVTNEKLFF
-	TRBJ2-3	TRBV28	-	TGTGCCAGCAGAGAGCTTAAGCAGGGCACAGATACGCAGTATTTT	CASRELKQGTDTQYF
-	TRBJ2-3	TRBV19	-	TGTGCCAGTAGTGGCCGGACTCGCTCTAGCACAGATACGCAGTATTTT	CASSGRTRSSTDTQYF
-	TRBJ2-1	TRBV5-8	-	TGTGCCAGCAGCCAATCGCTAGAGTTTGGGGATGAGCAGTTCTTC	CASSQSLEFGDEQFF
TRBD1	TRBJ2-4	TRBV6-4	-	TGTGCCAGCAGTTATCAGGGGGCGAGGGATCTAGCCAAAAACATTCAGTACTTC	CASSYQGARDLAKNIQYF
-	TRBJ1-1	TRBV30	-	TGTGCCTGGAGTCTCCCTTGGGTCGGGGGGAGGACGGACACTGAAGCTTTCTTT	CAWSLPWVGGRTDTEAFF
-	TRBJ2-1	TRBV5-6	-	TGTGCCAGCAGCTTGAAGTTGGGCGGGGAGGCCTACAATGAGCAGTTCTTC	CASSLKLGGEAYNEQFF
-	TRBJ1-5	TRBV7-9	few	TGTGCCAGGAGCCTGGCCCCAGGGAAAACATATCAGCCCCAGCATTTT	CARSLAPGKTYQPQHF
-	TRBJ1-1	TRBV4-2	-	TGTGCCAGCAGCCTATCCGGGGAAAACACTGAAGCTTTCTTT	CASSLSGENTEAFF
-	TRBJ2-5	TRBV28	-	TGTGCCAGCAGTCCCGGGGCACAAGAGACCCAGTACTTC	CASSPGAQETQYF
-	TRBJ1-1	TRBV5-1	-	TGCGCCAGCAGCTTGACCGCCGTCCCCCTGCGAGGCACGTTGACTGAAGCTTTCTTT	CASSLTAVPLRGTLTEAFF
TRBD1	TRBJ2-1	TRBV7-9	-	TGTGCCAGCAGCCCTCAGGGGGCGTCGGGGGACTATGAGCAGTTCTTC	CASSPQGASGDYEQFF
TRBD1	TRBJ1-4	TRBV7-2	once	TGTGCCAGCAGCTCCGGGACAGGGAATAATGAAAAACTGTTTTTT	CASSSGTGNNEKLFF
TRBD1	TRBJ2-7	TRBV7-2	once	TGTGCCAGCAGCTTCCCGGGACAGGGAAAAACCTACGAGCAGTACTTC	CASSFPGQGKTYEQYF
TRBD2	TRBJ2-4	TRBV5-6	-	TGTGCCAGCAGTTTGGGACTAGCGGGAGGCATAGCCAAAAACATTCAGTACTTC	CASSLGLAGGIAKNIQYF
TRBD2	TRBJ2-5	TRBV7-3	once	TGTGCCAGCAGCTTATTTGGCGGGGGGCAAGAGACCCAGTACTTC	CASSLFGGGQETQYF
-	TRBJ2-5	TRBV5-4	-	TGTGCCAGCAGCTTGGTGATGCAAGAGACCCAGTACTTC	CASSLVMQETQYF
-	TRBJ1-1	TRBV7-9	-	TGTGCCAGCAGCAGACCAGGGGCCGCCACTGAAGCTTTCTTT	CASSRPGAATEAFF
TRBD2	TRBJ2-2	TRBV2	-	TGTGCCAGCAGTGTGGGACTAGCGGGGTCCGGGGAGCTGTTTTTT	CASSVGLAGSGELFF
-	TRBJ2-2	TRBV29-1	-	TGCAGCGCCTCTTCCGGGGCTCGAACCGGGGAGCTGTTTTTT	CSASSGARTGELFF
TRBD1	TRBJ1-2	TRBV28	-	TGTGCCAGCAGTTCACCGGGACAGGGATTTAAGGGGGGGCTTGGCTACACCTTC	CASSSPGQGFKGGLGYTF
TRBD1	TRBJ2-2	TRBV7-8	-	TGTGCCAGCAGCCCTAGGAACAGGGGAAGGGAAACCGGGGAGCTGTTTTTT	CASSPRNRGRETGELFF
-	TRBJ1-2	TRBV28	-	TGTGCCAGCAGTTCCGACGGGGGGGCTAGAGGCTACACCTTC	CASSSDGGARGYTF